The rows below give T cell receptor beta chains drawn from one sample of a study of post-analysis software for immune sequencing data. MiXCR was run by TCRdb on the PCR reads, yielding one entry per CDR3 protein. The table lists roughly 800,000 distinct CDR3 sequences, approximately 53% of them singletons. Sequencing was performed on blood. All receptors derive from a girl between 10 and 17 years old with multiple sclerosis. Each CDR3 is given with its conserved first and last residue. D genes are given only for firm matches. Size is stated for part of the rows, as once, few or many counts, or as a class when the clone is expanded.

D	V	size	J	CDR3	DNA
TRBD2	TRBV12-3/TRBV12-4	NA	TRBJ2-3	CASSLALTSGIWTDTQYF	TGTGCCAGCAGTTTAGCGCTAACTAGCGGGATTTGGACAGATACGCAGTATTTT
NA	TRBV5-1	few	TRBJ2-4	CASSGDGQPPIYF	TGCGCCAGCAGCGGCGACGGACAGCCTCCAATCTACTTC
NA	TRBV20-1	NA	TRBJ2-3	CSARRQSTDTQYF	TGCAGTGCTAGACGACAGAGCACAGATACGCAGTATTTT
NA	TRBV2	NA	TRBJ2-3	CASSSPRLGTDTQYF	TGTGCCAGCAGTTCGCCGCGGCTCGGCACAGATACGCAGTATTTT
TRBD1	TRBV11-2	NA	TRBJ1-1	CASSSQPDRAVVNTEAFF	TGTGCCAGCAGCTCCCAACCTGACAGGGCCGTGGTGAACACTGAAGCTTTCTTT
NA	TRBV7-9	NA	TRBJ2-7	CASSGYFTYEQYF	TGTGCCAGCAGCGGATACTTCACCTACGAGCAGTACTTC
NA	TRBV20-1	few	TRBJ2-7	CSARVWQPSEQYF	TGCAGTGCTAGAGTATGGCAGCCCTCAGAGCAGTACTTC
TRBD1	TRBV12-5	NA	TRBJ2-1	CASGTRDRGGNEQFF	TGTGCTAGTGGCACACGGGACAGGGGAGGCAATGAGCAGTTCTTC
TRBD2	TRBV20-1	NA	TRBJ2-7	CSAIGGLDYEQYF	TGCAGTGCTATTGGGGGACTAGACTACGAGCAGTACTTC
TRBD1	TRBV25-1	NA	TRBJ2-3	CASSAHRGPDTQYF	TGTGCCAGCAGTGCACACAGGGGCCCAGATACGCAGTATTTT
TRBD1	TRBV2	once	TRBJ2-7	CASKSGTGDYEQYF	TGTGCCAGCAAAAGCGGGACAGGGGATTACGAGCAGTACTTC
TRBD1	TRBV20-1	once	TRBJ2-1	CSARVRTGGVRRQFF	TGCAGTGCTAGGGTCAGGACAGGGGGCGTCCGCAGGCAGTTCTTC
TRBD2	TRBV5-1	many	TRBJ2-4	CASSLWGTSENIQYF	TGCGCCAGCAGCTTGTGGGGGACTAGCGAAAACATTCAGTACTTC
TRBD2	TRBV7-9	NA	TRBJ2-5	CASSAIGRVGETQYF	TGTGCCAGCAGCGCAATTGGGAGGGTTGGAGAGACCCAGTACTTC
TRBD1	TRBV19	NA	TRBJ2-7	CASSPRQGVYEQYF	TGTGCCAGTAGTCCGAGACAGGGAGTCTACGAGCAGTACTTC
TRBD2	TRBV9	NA	TRBJ2-7	CASSVAGGDYEQYF	TGTGCCAGCAGTGTAGCGGGAGGGGACTACGAGCAGTACTTC
TRBD2	TRBV3-1	NA	TRBJ2-1	CASTQGGGRSYNEQFF	TGTGCCAGCACCCAAGGCGGGGGGCGCAGCTACAATGAGCAGTTCTTC
NA	TRBV15	few	TRBJ2-7	CATSRDVSIYEQYF	TGTGCCACCAGCAGAGATGTGTCTATCTACGAGCAGTACTTC
NA	TRBV7-6	many	TRBJ2-5	CASSLRVQETQYF	TGTGCCAGCTCGCTCAGGGTACAAGAGACCCAGTACTTC
TRBD2	TRBV5-1	NA	TRBJ2-3	CASSLTSGRNTDTQYF	TGCGCCAGCAGCTTGACTAGCGGGAGGAACACAGATACGCAGTATTTT